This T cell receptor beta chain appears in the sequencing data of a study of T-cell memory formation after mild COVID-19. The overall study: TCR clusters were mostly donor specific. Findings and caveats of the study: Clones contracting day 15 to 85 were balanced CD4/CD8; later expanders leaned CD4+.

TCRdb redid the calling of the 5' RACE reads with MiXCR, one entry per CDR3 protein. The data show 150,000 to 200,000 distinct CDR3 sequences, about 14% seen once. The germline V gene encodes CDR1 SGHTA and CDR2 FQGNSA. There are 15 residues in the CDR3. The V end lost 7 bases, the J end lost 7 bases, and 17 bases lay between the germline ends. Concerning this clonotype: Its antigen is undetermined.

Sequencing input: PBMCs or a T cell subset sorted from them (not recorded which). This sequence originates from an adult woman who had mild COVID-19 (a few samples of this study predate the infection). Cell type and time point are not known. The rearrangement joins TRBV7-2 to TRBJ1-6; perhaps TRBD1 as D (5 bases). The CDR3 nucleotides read TGTGCCAGCAACACGCGGGGCGGCAGGAATTCACCCCTCCACTTT. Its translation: CASNTRGGRNSPLHF.